The text below deals with one T cell receptor (beta chain). One end of the junction varies from germline; a read error may be responsible. This record comes from a study of tumor-infiltrating lymphocytes in primary liver carcinoma. A constant-region primer primed TCR beta cDNA synthesis from roughly 500 ng of total RNA. Construction of TCR beta libraries relied on three successive nested multiplex PCR rounds employing slightly modified ARM-PCR. Rounds one and two of PCR, each of 10 cycles, were primed with TRBV1-TRBV30 forward primers and a C-beta reverse primer. TCRdb re-called the multiplex PCR reads through MiXCR, storing one row per CDR3 protein. Of 75,000 to 80,000 distinct CDR3 sequences detected, 69% appear once; the ten largest clones hold about 26%. RNA and DNA were co-extracted from around 18-30 mg of unsorted bulk tissue. Surgeons resected the patients' primary liver carcinomas. The CDR3 extends over 16 amino acids. Germline CDR1 is SGHAT and CDR2 is FQNNGV.

Specimen: tumor-adjacent normal liver tissue. This TCR derives from a man in his forties with primary liver carcinoma and hepatitis B virus infection. V is TRBV11-2 and J is TRBJ1-1, with 9 bases matching TRBD1. CDR3 loop: CASSRGRTGVFTEAFF. The CDR3 DNA is TGTGCCAGTAGCCGAGGTAGGACAGGGGTCTTCACTGAAGCCTTCTTT.